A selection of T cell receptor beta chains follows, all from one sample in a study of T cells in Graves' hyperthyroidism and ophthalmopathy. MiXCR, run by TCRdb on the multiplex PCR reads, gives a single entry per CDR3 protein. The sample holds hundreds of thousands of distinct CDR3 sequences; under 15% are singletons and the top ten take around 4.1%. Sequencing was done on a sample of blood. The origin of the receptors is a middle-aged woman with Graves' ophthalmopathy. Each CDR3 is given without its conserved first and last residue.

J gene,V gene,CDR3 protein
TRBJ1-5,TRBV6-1,ASSQSPTGTYSNQPQH
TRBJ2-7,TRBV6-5,ASSYDSGPYEQY
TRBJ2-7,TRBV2,ASDFGQEIAGISYEQY
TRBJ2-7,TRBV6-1,ASSEEDSRQGPYEQY
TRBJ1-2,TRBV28,ASSNDNRGYGYT
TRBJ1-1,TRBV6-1,SSSRGHGSGTEAF
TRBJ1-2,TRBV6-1,ASTDRSGSYT
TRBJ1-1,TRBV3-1,ASSLGREGDNLNTEAF
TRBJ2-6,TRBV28,ASSATGTGANVLT
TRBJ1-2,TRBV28,ASSDTKVGYT
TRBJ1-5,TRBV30,AWSHPGQDSNQPQH
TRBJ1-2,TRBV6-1,ASGTGGYGYT
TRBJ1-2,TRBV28,ASSLGTGRHGYT
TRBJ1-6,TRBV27,ASGGLGPSSYNSPLH
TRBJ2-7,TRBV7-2,ASSLEVTVHEQY
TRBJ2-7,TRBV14,ASSQPARGRYEQY
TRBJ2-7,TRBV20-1,SARTISGGTTSYEQY
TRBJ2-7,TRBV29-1,SGRLGPSYEQY
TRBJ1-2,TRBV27,ASSKTVFAVYGYT
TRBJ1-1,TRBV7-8,ASSLGTGNTEAF
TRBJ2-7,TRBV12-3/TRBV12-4,ASRPGQSYEQY
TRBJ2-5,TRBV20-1,SARGQGLETQY
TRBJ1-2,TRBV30,AWSVGAVIYGYT
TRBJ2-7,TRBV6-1,ASSGTGESEYEQY
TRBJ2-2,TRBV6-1,ASSEARLLRELL
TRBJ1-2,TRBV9,ASSVEDRRGGYT
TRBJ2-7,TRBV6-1,ASSLLGKEQY
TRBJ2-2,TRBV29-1,SVCQSTTGELF
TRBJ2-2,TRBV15,AASSAPEGTGELF
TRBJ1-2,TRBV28,ASSLTGGLANGYT
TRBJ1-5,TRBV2,ASSVSRLGGSNQPQH
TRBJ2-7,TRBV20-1,SAREVLTSYEQY
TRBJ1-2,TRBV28,ASSLPNSYYGYT
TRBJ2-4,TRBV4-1,ASSLRTGQQNIQY